Shown below are 13 T cell receptor beta chains from a single sample sequenced in a study of immune heterogeneity within non-small cell lung tumors. Amplification of the TCR beta CDR3 was achieved through multiplex PCR with 32 V and 13 J primers. TCRdb re-called the multiplex PCR reads through MiXCR, storing one row per CDR3 protein. The sample holds around 9,200 distinct CDR3 sequences; approximately 34% are singletons and the top ten take about 11%. The starting template was genomic DNA from bulk tumor, around 610 ng per sample. Multiple widely separated biopsies were taken from each primary tumor at surgery. With untreated, newly diagnosed non-small cell lung cancer, the patients went on to undergo curative surgery. The sample taken for sequencing was lung tumor tissue. These receptors all stem from a man in his sixties with non-small cell lung cancer.

The rearrangement joins TRBV18 to TRBJ2-7; D perhaps matches TRBD1 (5 bases). This CDR3 has 13 amino acids. V was pared by 3 bases and J by 6 bases, with 12 bases between. Germline CDR1 is KGHSH and CDR2 is LQKENI. The CDR3 DNA reads TGTGCCAGCTCACCGGGGCGTACAATCGAGCAGTACTTC. It translates to CASSPGRTIEQYF.

By frequency in the sample, this clonotype is medium-sized. The V gene is TRBV4-3, the J gene TRBJ1-2, with D uncertain. CDR3 length: 17 amino acids. V lost 0 bases to trimming and J lost 7 bases, with 21 bases between them. CDR1 is LGHNA, CDR2 YSLEER, per germline. The chain's CDR3 is CASSQDLNRRDRAGYTF. As DNA, the CDR3 is TGCGCCAGCAGCCAAGATCTAAATAGAAGGGATCGAGCTGGCTACACCTTC.

Many counts were recorded for this clonotype. V is TRBV4-2 and J is TRBJ2-3; TRBD2 is a possible D gene (6 bases). Trimming removed 5 bases from V and 5 bases from J, with 20 bases in between. This CDR3 is built from 16 residues. Germline-derived CDR1 and CDR2 are LGHNA and YNFKEQ. CDR3 in DNA: TGTGCCAGCAGCGAAAGGGTTGGGGGAGGAGGAGATACGCAGTATTTT. Translating it yields CASSERVGGGGDTQYF.

This chain uses TRBV18 with TRBJ2-3, with 8 nucleotides matching TRBD2. Germline V lookup: CDR1 KGHSH, CDR2 LQKENI. V dropped 3 bases and J dropped 3; count of bases not matched to a gene: 2. This CDR3 spans 14 amino acids. For the CDR3, the DNA is TGTGCCAGCTCACCCCCGGGGGGGACAGATACGCAGTATTTT. Its translation is CASSPPGGTDTQYF.

This clonotype is large within its sample. The chain has TRBV4-2 and TRBJ1-5, with 7 bases aligning to TRBD1. The CDR3 contains 15 residues. CDR1 LGHNA and CDR2 YNFKEQ come from the germline V gene. With V trimmed by 2 bases and J by 5 bases, 6 bases remained unmatched. CDR3 sequence reads: CASSQSPTGDQPQHF. The CDR3 DNA is TGTGCCAGCAGCCAATCTCCAACAGGGGATCAGCCCCAGCATTTT.

By share of the sample, this clonotype is medium-sized (0.01 to 0.1%). The rearrangement joins TRBV7-9 to TRBJ1-2; 8 bases match TRBD1. Trimming removed 6 bases from V and 6 bases from J; junction bases left unmatched: 6. CDR1 and CDR2 (germline): SEHNR, FQNEAQ (reference sequence). CDR3 length equals 13 residues. For the CDR3, the DNA is TGTGCCAGCAGACCCGGACAGGGTAATGGCTACACCTTC. Translation gives CASRPGQGNGYTF.

The chain is built from TRBV7-2 and TRBJ2-7, with 13 positions matching TRBD2. The CDR3 extends over 14 amino acids. J lost 6 bases, V lost 5 bases, and 4 bases had no gene match. Germline V CDR1 and CDR2: SGHTA, FQGNSA. The CDR3 loop is CASSPTSGRPEQYF. Here the CDR3 DNA reads TGTGCCAGCAGCCCGACTAGCGGGAGGCCCGAGCAGTACTTC. Supplemented by reference TRBV7-2 and TRBJ2-7, the full variable domain reads GAGVSQSPSNKVTEKGKDVELRCDPISGHTALYWYRQSLGQGLEFLIYFQGNSAPDKSGLPSDRFSAERTGGSVSTLTIQRTQQEDSAVYLCASSPTSGRPEQYFGPGTRLTVT.

This clonotype was observed at least ten times. One end of the junction is discordant with germline, which a read error may explain. The chain is built from TRBV20-1 and TRBJ2-1; 9 bases are a match to TRBD2. The CDR3 covers 14 residues. CDR1 is DFQATT and CDR2 is SNEGSKA in the germline V gene (reference sequence). This chain's CDR3 is CSARGLAGIDEQFF. CDR3 sequence (DNA): TGCAGTGCGAGAGGGCTAGCGGGAATCGATGAGCAGTTCTTC.

This clonotype is labeled medium-sized. The CDR3 sequence: CASREGFSGMNTGELFF. The CDR3 DNA reads TGTGCCAGCAGAGAGGGGTTTAGCGGAATGAACACCGGGGAGCTGTTTTTT. The chain joins TRBV7-8 to TRBJ2-2; perhaps TRBD2 as D (6 bases). CDR1 is SGHVS and CDR2 is FQNEAQ in the germline V gene. Trimming stripped 6 bases from V and 1 base from J, with 18 bases between. The CDR3 consists of 17 residues. The complete variable domain, with remaining parts taken from reference TRBV7-8 and TRBJ2-2, reads GAGVSQSPRYKVAKRGQDVALRCDPISGHVSLFWYQQALGQGPEFLTYFQNEAQLDKSGLPSDRFFAERPEGSVSTLKIQRTQQEDSAVYLCASREGFSGMNTGELFFGEGSRLTVL.

This clonotype was seen many times. The chain has TRBV20-1 and TRBJ2-1, with 10 bases fitting TRBD2. J lost 2 bases, V lost 5 bases, and 6 bases had no gene match. Germline CDR1 DFQATT, CDR2 SNEGSKA (reference sequence). The CDR3 length is 15 residues. The chain's CDR3 is CSAGSGTSAYNEQFF. The CDR3 DNA follows: TGCAGTGCTGGCTCCGGGACTAGCGCCTACAATGAGCAGTTCTTC.

There are many counts of this clonotype. The chain carries TRBV6-6 and TRBJ1-3; D uncertain. Deletions cut 0 bases from V and 0 bases from J, with 9 bases between. Germline assignment: CDR1 MNHNY and CDR2 SVGAGI (reference sequence). The CDR3 extends over 16 amino acids. Here the CDR3 reads CASSYSRASSGNTIYF. CDR3 DNA sequence: TGTGCCAGCAGTTACTCGAGGGCCAGCTCTGGAAACACCATATATTTT.

Worth noting for this clonotype: The missing conserved phenylalanine or tryptophan at the end of this CDR3 makes a read error likely. The DNA is left out, because the CDR3 cannot be placed on it with certainty; the CDR3 is given as TCRdb lists it. V gene TRBV19 combines with J gene TRBJ2-3; TRBD1 was called by the table and not checked on the DNA. Including both end residues, the CDR3 is 18 amino acids long. The germline CDR1 and CDR2 sequences are LNHDA and SQIVND (reference sequence). CDR3 region: CASSTFGQGHDYEQYFGP.

The chain employs TRBV6-2 or TRBV6-3 and TRBJ2-1; 7 nucleotides align to TRBD2. The CDR3 totals 14 residues. Unmatched junction bases numbered 10, after V lost 7 bases and J lost 7 bases. The V gene's germline CDR1 is MNHEY and CDR2 SVGEGT. The CDR3 sequence: CASTPGGSRNEQFF. In nucleotides, the CDR3 is TGTGCCAGCACTCCCGGCGGGAGCAGAAATGAGCAGTTCTTC.